This entry lists 21 T cell receptor beta chains sequenced from one sample in a study of blood T cell repertoires in COVID-19. The table came from immunoSEQ multiplex PCR; TCRdb's copy has only in-frame clones and leaves some out. The table lists approximately 270,000 clones, 90% to 95% of them singletons. The sample consisted of PBMCs or T cells enriched from blood (not recorded which). These receptor sequences come from a human donor in a cohort exposed to, infected with or recovered from COVID-19 (not recorded which). The donor label of this sample is uncertain.

The V call is TRBV7-2, the J call TRBJ1-2, with TRBD1 identical over 8 bases. V trimming: 6 bases; J trimming: 8 bases; junction bases outside the gene matches: 14. In germline, CDR1 is SGHTA, CDR2 FQGNSA. This CDR3 is built from 15 residues. The chain's CDR3 is CASRPVPGQVPGYTF. The CDR3 DNA sequence: TGTGCCAGCAGACCAGTCCCGGGACAGGTTCCAGGCTACACCTTC.

The V gene is TRBV3-1 (or the pseudogene TRBV3-2), the J gene TRBJ2-5; 9 bases fit TRBD1. The germline V gene encodes CDR1 LGHDT and CDR2 YNNKEL (reference sequence). This CDR3 has 16 amino acids. After removal of 4 bases from V and 6 bases from J, the junction contained 12 bases not matched to a gene. CDR3 in DNA: TGTGCCAGCAGCCTCCCGGGACAGGGAATGCAAAAGACCCAGTACTTC. Residues: CASSLPGQGMQKTQYF.

Here the CDR3 DNA reads TGCGCCAGCAGCTTGGAGACAGGGGGCAGGTCACCCCTCCACTTT. Protein: CASSLETGGRSPLHF. The chain employs TRBV5-1 and TRBJ1-6, with 10 bases matching TRBD1. Germline assignment: CDR1 SGHRS and CDR2 YFSETQ. This CDR3 spans 15 amino acids. The trim removed 0 bases at V and 10 bases at J, leaving 4 bases unmatched.

V usage is TRBV5-1 and J usage is TRBJ1-1, with D unclear. The CDR3 loop spans 13 amino acids. Germline V gene data show CDR1 as SGHRS and CDR2 as YFSETQ. V lost 1 base and J lost 1, with 5 bases in between. The CDR3 DNA is TGCGCCAGCAGCTTGCACGGGAACACTGAAGCTTTCTTT. Its protein is CASSLHGNTEAFF.

V and J are TRBV2 and TRBJ1-4; D might be TRBD1 (5 bases). The germline CDR1 and CDR2 sequences are SNHLY and FYNNEI. With 7 bases removed from V and 4 bases from J, the gap between germline ends came to 13 bases. This CDR3 has 14 residues. The chain's CDR3 is CASKQGHFNEKLFF. CDR3 DNA: TGTGCCAGCAAGCAGGGCCATTTTAATGAAAAACTGTTTTTT.

This clone appeared a single time. J is TRBJ2-7 and V is TRBV9, with a possible D match to TRBD2 (5 bases). This CDR3 is 16 amino acids long. CDR1 SGDLS and CDR2 YYNGEE come from the germline V gene. The V gene lost 0 bases and the J gene lost 4 bases, with 17 bases spanning the gap. The CDR3 is CASSVDSGVTGYEQYF. CDR3 sequence (DNA): TGTGCCAGCAGCGTAGATTCCGGGGTTACTGGGTACGAGCAGTACTTC.

CDR3 coding DNA: TGTGCCAGCAGTCGCTCCAGGACAGGGATGTCCTACAATGAGCAGTTCTTC. Protein: CASSRSRTGMSYNEQFF. The V gene is TRBV4-2, the J gene TRBJ2-1, with 8 nucleotides matching TRBD1. The CDR3 contains 17 residues. The V segment lost 6 bases and the J segment 1 base; nucleotides outside the gene matches: 11. CDR1 is LGHNA, CDR2 YNFKEQ, per germline.

The chain is built from TRBV19 and TRBJ1-1; D unclear. V lost 3 bases, J lost 7 bases, and 12 bases lay in between. CDR3 size: 13 residues. The V gene's germline CDR1 is LNHDA and CDR2 SQIVND (reference sequence). CDR3 nucleotides: TGTGCCAGTAGTATCCCCACTAGCGGTGAAGCTTTCTTT. Protein: CASSIPTSGEAFF.

The chain combines TRBV18 with TRBJ1-6, with 10 positions matching TRBD1. The CDR3 consists of 14 residues. Germline CDR1 KGHSH, CDR2 LQKENI. Trimming removed 3 bases from V and 10 bases from J; junction bases left unmatched: 3. This CDR3 is CASSPGTGESPLHF. As DNA, the CDR3 is TGTGCCAGCTCACCCGGGACAGGGGAATCACCCCTCCACTTT.

The chain links TRBV3-1 (or the pseudogene TRBV3-2) to TRBJ1-6; maybe TRBD1 (6 bases). The germline V and J ends were trimmed by 6 bases and 5 bases, with 11 bases remaining between them. This CDR3 spans 14 amino acids. CDR1 is LGHDT, CDR2 YNNKEL, per germline (reference sequence). CDR3 amino acids: CASSYRENNSPLHF. DNA of the CDR3: TGTGCCAGCAGTTACAGGGAGAATAATTCACCCCTCCACTTT.

The chain employs TRBV19 and TRBJ2-2; no reliable D call. This CDR3 comprises 11 residues. The V end lost 3 bases, the J end lost 7 bases, and 3 bases lay between the germline ends. Looked up from germline, CDR1 is LNHDA and CDR2 is SQIVND (reference sequence). The CDR3 sequence: CASSILGELFF. DNA for the CDR3: TGTGCCAGTAGTATCCTCGGGGAGCTGTTTTTT.

The rearrangement joins TRBV9 to TRBJ1-2; D gene ambiguous. The CDR3 is 11 residues long. Trimming pared 7 bases from V and 6 bases from J, leaving 10 bases between. Looked up from germline, CDR1 is SGDLS and CDR2 is YYNGEE. The DNA for the CDR3 is TGTGCCAGCGGGTCGAGGGATGGCTACACCTTC. Its protein is CASGSRDGYTF.

In its sample, this clone was seen once. This chain joins TRBV7-9 and TRBJ2-7; 10 nucleotides match TRBD2. With V trimmed by 1 base and J by 2 bases, 14 bases remained unmatched. Germline V gene data show CDR1 as SEHNR and CDR2 as FQNEAQ (reference sequence). This CDR3 spans 19 amino acids. Written as DNA, the CDR3 is TGTGCCAGCAGCTTAGGGTCTGGGAGGACTAGCGGTGCCCCCTACGAGCAGTACTTC. Its translation is CASSLGSGRTSGAPYEQYF.

V and J are TRBV3-1 (or the pseudogene TRBV3-2) and TRBJ2-1, with 7 bases aligning to TRBD2. This CDR3 region has 14 residues. The V segment lost 4 bases and the J segment 5 bases; nucleotides outside the gene matches: 5. The V gene's germline CDR1 is LGHDT and CDR2 YNNKEL (reference sequence). CDR3 in DNA: TGTGCCAGCAGCCTAAGCGGGGCCAACAATGAGCAGTTCTTC. It is translated as CASSLSGANNEQFF.

The rearrangement joins TRBV6-6 to TRBJ2-7, with D perhaps TRBD1 (5 bases). The CDR3 is 16 residues long. With 4 bases removed from V and 3 bases from J, the gap between germline ends came to 19 bases. Germline lookup yields CDR1 MNHNY and CDR2 SVGAGI (reference sequence). The CDR3 protein is CASSFQTVGHSYEQYF. CDR3 DNA: TGTGCCAGCAGTTTCCAGACAGTCGGGCACAGCTACGAGCAGTACTTC.

J is TRBJ2-1 and V is TRBV24-1, with D possibly matching TRBD1 (6 bases). Trimming pared 3 bases from V and 10 bases from J, leaving 12 bases between. Germline V gene data show CDR1 as KGHDR and CDR2 as SFDVKD. CDR3 length equals 13 residues. This chain's CDR3 is CATSDPDRGEQFF. For the CDR3, the DNA is TGTGCCACCAGTGATCCGGACAGAGGCGAGCAGTTCTTC.

This chain uses TRBV2 with TRBJ2-2; D remains ambiguous. Germline V gene data show CDR1 as SNHLY and CDR2 as FYNNEI. V lost 5 bases, J lost 7 bases, and 8 bases lay in between. This CDR3 is built from 12 residues. The CDR3 DNA reads TGTGCCAGCAGTTGGGCAAACGGGGAGCTGTTTTTT. Encoded protein: CASSWANGELFF. Supplemented by reference TRBV2 and TRBJ2-2, the full variable domain reads EPEVTQTPSHQVTQMGQEVILRCVPISNHLYFYWYRQILGQKVEFLVSFYNNEISEKSEIFDDQFSVERPDGSNFTLKIRSTKLEDSAMYFCASSWANGELFFGEGSRLTVL.

The chain is built from TRBV27 and TRBJ2-2; weak D call: TRBD2 (6 bases). This CDR3 is built from 14 residues. Per the germline V gene, CDR1 is MNHEY and CDR2 is SMNVEV (reference sequence). The V gene lost 6 bases and the J gene lost 5 bases, with 13 bases spanning the gap. The CDR3 protein is CASRLVGGTGELFF. In nucleotides, the CDR3 is TGTGCCAGCAGATTGGTTGGGGGGACCGGGGAGCTGTTTTTT.

This clone came up once. Written as DNA, the CDR3 is TGTGCCAGCAGCTTGGAGGCAGGGGGCACAGATACGCAGTATTTT. Its protein is CASSLEAGGTDTQYF. The chain uses TRBV5-4 and TRBJ2-3; the D gene is possibly TRBD1 (6 bases). The CDR3 has 15 residues. Trimming pared 0 bases from V and 1 base from J, leaving 9 bases between. Germline-derived CDR1 and CDR2 are SGHNT and YYREEE (reference sequence).

This chain links TRBV4-2 with TRBJ1-1, with D possibly TRBD1 on 5 matching bases. Germline CDR1 reads LGHNA; CDR2 reads YNFKEQ. V was trimmed by 0 bases and J by 1 base, leaving 12 bases between them. The CDR3 covers 16 residues. The CDR3 loop is CASSQERRGPNTEAFF. CDR3 in DNA: TGTGCCAGCAGCCAAGAGAGGAGGGGCCCGAACACTGAAGCTTTCTTT.

This rearrangement joins TRBV30 to TRBJ2-1; 9 nucleotides line up with TRBD1. This CDR3 spans 15 amino acids. V lost 5 bases to trimming and J lost 10 bases; unmatched junction nucleotides: 15. CDR1 and CDR2 (germline): GTSNPN, SVGIG (reference sequence). DNA for the CDR3: TGTGCCTGGGGGGGACAGGGATTTTACCTACGGGAGCAGTTCTTC. Translated: CAWGGQGFYLREQFF.